This T cell receptor (beta chain) stems from a study of identical twins. One entry per CDR3 protein results from TCRdb running MiXCR on the 5' RACE reads. The table lists roughly 720,000 distinct CDR3 sequences, 15% to 20% of them singletons, with about an eighth in the top ten. Germline V gene sequence: CDR1 SEHNR, CDR2 FQNEAQ (reference sequence). The CDR3 extends over 15 amino acids. Trimming cost V 1 base and J 4 bases, with 10 bases left between them. This clonotype turned up a few times. These data were also reused for a study on T cells expressing NK-cell markers.

This chain uses TRBV7-9 with TRBJ2-2; D is perhaps TRBD1 or TRBD2 (5 bases each). Source material: PBMCs. This sequence was found in a young woman in good health. In DNA, the CDR3 is TGTGCCAGCAGCTTAGAGGGGACCCGCACCGGGGAGCTGTTTTTT. Translated, it gives CASSLEGTRTGELFF.